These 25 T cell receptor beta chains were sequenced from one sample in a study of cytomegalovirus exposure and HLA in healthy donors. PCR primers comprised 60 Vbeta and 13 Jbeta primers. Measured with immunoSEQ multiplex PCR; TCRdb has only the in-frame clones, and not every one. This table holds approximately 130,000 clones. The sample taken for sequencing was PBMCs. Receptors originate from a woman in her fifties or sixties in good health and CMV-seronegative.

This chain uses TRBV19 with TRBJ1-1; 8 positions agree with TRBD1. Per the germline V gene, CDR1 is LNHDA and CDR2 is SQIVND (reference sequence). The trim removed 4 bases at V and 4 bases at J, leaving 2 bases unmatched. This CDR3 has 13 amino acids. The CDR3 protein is CASSTTGGTEAFF. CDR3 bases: TGTGCCAGTAGTACCACAGGGGGCACTGAAGCTTTCTTT.

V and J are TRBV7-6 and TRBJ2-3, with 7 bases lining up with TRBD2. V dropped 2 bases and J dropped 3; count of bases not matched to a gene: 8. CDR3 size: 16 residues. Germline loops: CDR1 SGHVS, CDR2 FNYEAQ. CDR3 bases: TGTGCCAGCAGCTTAAGTCTTGGACTAGGGACAGATACGCAGTATTTT. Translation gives CASSLSLGLGTDTQYF. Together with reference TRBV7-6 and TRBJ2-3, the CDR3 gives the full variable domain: GAGVSQSPRYKVTKRGQDVALRCDPISGHVSLYWYRQALGQGPEFLTYFNYEAQQDKSGLPNDRFSAERPEGSISTLTIQRTEQRDSAMYRCASSLSLGLGTDTQYFGPGTRLTVL.

CDR3 region: CAISEPLGRIYEQYF. The CDR3 region has the DNA TGTGCCATCAGTGAGCCCCTCGGGAGAATCTACGAGCAGTACTTC. V usage is TRBV10-3 and J usage is TRBJ2-7; a possible D gene is TRBD2 (6 bases). CDR3 length equals 15 residues. Germline CDR1 is ENHRY and CDR2 is SYGVKD. Trimming took off 2 bases at V and 3 bases at J, with 14 bases between the two ends.

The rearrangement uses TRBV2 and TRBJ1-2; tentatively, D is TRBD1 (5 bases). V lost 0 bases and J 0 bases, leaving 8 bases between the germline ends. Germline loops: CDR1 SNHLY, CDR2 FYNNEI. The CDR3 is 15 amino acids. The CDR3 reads CASSEAQTANYGYTF. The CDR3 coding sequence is TGTGCCAGCAGTGAAGCCCAGACAGCTAACTATGGCTACACCTTC.

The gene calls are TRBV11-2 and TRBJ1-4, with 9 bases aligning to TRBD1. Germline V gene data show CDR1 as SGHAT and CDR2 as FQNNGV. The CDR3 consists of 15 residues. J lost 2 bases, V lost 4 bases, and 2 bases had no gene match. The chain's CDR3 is CASSSQGATNEKLFF. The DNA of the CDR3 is TGTGCCAGCAGCTCACAGGGGGCGACTAATGAAAAACTGTTTTTT.

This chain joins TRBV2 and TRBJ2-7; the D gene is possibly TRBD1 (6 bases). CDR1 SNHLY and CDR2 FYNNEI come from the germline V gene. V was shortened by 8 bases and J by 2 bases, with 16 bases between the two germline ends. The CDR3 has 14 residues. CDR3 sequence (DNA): TGTGCCAGCCGGGACCACAGGGATCCCTACGAGCAGTACTTC. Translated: CASRDHRDPYEQYF.

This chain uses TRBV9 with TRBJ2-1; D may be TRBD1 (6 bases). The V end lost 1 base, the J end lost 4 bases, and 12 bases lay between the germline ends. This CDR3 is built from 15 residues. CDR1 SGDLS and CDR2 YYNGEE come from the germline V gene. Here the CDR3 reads CASSVSGHNYNEQFF. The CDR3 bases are TGTGCCAGCAGCGTATCGGGACACAATTACAATGAGCAGTTCTTC.

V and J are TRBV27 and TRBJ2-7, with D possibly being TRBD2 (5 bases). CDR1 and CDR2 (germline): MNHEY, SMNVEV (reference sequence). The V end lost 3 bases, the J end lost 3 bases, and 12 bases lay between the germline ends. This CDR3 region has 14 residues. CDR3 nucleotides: TGTGCCAGCAGTTTCCTAGGAGGAGGCTACGAGCAGTACTTC. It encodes CASSFLGGGYEQYF.

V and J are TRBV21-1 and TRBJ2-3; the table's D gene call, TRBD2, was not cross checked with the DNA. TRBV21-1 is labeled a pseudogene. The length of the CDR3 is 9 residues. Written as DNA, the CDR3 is TGTGCCAGCAACCCTAAGCAGTATTTT. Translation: CASNPKQYF.

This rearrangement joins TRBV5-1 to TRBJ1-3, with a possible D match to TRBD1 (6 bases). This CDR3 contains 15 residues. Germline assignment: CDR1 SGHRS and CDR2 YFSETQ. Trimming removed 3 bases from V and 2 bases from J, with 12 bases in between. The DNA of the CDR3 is TGCGCCAGCAGCTCCGCAGGGGACACTGGAAACACCATATATTTT. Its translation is CASSSAGDTGNTIYF.

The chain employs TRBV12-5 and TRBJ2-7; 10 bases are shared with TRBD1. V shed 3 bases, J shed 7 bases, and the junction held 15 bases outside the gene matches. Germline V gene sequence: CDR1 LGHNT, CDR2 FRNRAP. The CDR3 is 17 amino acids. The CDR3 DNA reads TGTGCTAGTGGTTTCTCCTTCCGGGACAGGGGAAGTTTGGAGCAGTACTTC. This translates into CASGFSFRDRGSLEQYF.

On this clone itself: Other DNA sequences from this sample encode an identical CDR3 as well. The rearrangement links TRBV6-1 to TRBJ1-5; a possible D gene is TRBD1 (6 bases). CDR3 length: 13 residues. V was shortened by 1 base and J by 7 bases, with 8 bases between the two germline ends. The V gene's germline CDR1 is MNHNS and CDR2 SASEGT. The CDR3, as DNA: TGTGCCAGCAGTGAAGGGGGGGGCCAGCCCCAGCATTTT. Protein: CASSEGGGQPQHF.

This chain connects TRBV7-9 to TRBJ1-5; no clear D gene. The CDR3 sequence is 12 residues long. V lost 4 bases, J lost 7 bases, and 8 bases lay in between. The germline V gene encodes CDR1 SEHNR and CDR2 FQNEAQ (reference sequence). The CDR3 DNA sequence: TGTGCCAGCAGCTCGGAGATACAGCCCCAGCATTTT. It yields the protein CASSSEIQPQHF.

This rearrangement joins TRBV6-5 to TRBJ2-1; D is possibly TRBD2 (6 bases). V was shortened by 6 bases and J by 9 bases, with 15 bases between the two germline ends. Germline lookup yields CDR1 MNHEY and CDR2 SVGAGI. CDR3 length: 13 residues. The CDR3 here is CASRDYDTPEQFF. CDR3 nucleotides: TGTGCCAGCAGGGACTACGACACTCCTGAGCAGTTCTTC.

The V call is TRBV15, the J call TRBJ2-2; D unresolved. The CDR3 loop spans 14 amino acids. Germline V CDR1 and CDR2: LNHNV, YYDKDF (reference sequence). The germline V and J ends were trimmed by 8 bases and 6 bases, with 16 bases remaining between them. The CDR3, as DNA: TGTGCCACCGAGACGTCCCAGGTACCCGGGGAGCTGTTTTTT. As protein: CATETSQVPGELFF.

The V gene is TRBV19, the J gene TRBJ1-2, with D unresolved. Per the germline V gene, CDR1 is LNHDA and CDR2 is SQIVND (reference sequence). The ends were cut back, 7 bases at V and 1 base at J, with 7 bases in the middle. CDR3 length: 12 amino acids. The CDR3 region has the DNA TGTGCCAGTAAATCCGTTAACTATGGCTACACCTTC. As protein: CASKSVNYGYTF. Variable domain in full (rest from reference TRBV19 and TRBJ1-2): DGGITQSPKYLFRKEGQNVTLSCEQNLNHDAMYWYRQDPGQGLRLIYYSQIVNDFQKGDIAEGYSVSREKKESFPLTVTSAQKNPTAFYLCASKSVNYGYTFGSGTRLTVV.

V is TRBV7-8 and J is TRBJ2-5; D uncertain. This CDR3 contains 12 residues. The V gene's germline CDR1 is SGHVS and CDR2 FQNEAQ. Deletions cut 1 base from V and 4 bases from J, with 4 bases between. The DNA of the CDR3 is TGTGCCAGCAGCTTAGTGGCAGAGACCCAGTACTTC. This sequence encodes CASSLVAETQYF.

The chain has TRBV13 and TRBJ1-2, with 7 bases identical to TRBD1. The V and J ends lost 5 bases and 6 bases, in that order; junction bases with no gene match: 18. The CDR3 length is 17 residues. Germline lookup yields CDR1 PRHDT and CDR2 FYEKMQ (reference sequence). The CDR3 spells CASSPQRDRRVTNGYTF. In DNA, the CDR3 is TGTGCCAGCAGCCCTCAAAGGGACAGAAGAGTAACTAATGGCTACACCTTC.

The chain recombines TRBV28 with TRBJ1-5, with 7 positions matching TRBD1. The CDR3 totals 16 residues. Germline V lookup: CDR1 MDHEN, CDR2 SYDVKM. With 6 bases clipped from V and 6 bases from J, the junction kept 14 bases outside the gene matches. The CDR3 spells CASRRSDRVVGQPQHF. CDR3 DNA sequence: TGTGCCAGCAGGCGCTCTGACAGGGTGGTTGGTCAGCCCCAGCATTTT.

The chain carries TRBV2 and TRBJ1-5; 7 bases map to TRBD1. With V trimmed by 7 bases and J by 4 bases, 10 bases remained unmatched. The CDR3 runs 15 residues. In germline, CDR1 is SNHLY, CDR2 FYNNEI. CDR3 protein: CASKLNRGSNQPQHF. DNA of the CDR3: TGTGCCAGCAAGCTTAACAGGGGCTCAAATCAGCCCCAGCATTTT. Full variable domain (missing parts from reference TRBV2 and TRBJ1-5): EPEVTQTPSHQVTQMGQEVILRCVPISNHLYFYWYRQILGQKVEFLVSFYNNEISEKSEIFDDQFSVERPDGSNFTLKIRSTKLEDSAMYFCASKLNRGSNQPQHFGDGTRLSIL.

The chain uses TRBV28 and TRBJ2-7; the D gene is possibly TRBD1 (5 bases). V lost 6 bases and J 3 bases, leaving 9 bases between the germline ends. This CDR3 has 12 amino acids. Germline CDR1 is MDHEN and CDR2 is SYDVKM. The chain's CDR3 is CASRTVGYEQYF. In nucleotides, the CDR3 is TGTGCCAGCAGGACAGTTGGCTACGAGCAGTACTTC.

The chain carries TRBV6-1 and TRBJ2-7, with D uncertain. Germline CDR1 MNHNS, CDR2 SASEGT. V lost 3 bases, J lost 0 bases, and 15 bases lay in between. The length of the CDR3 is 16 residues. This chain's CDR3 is CASSEALGISSYEQYF. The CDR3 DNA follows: TGTGCCAGCAGTGAGGCCCTAGGTATTAGCTCCTACGAGCAGTACTTC.

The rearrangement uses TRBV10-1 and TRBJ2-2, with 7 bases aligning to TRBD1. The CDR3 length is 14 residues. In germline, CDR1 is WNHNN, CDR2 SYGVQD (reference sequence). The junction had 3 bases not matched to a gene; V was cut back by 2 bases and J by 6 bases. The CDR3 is CASSEGQEAGELFF. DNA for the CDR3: TGCGCCAGCAGTGAGGGACAGGAGGCCGGGGAGCTGTTTTTT.

The CDR3 here is CATSTPDYSNQPQHF. In DNA, the CDR3 is TGTGCCACCAGCACCCCAGATTATAGCAATCAGCCCCAGCATTTT. The V and J genes are TRBV15 and TRBJ1-5; D remains unclear. The CDR3 spans 15 residues. Germline V gene lookup returns CDR1 LNHNV and CDR2 YYDKDF (reference sequence). V gave up 4 bases and J gave up 0 bases, with 10 bases separating them. Variable domain in full (rest from reference TRBV15 and TRBJ1-5): DAMVIQNPRYQVTQFGKPVTLSCSQTLNHNVMYWYQQKSSQAPKLLFHYYDKDFNNEADTPDNFQSRRPNTSFCFLDIRSPGLGDTAMYLCATSTPDYSNQPQHFGDGTRLSIL.

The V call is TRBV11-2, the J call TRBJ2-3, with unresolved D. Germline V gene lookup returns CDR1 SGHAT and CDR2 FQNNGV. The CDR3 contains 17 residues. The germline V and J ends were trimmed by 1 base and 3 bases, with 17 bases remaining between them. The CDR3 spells CASSLGALASGTDTQYF. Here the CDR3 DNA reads TGTGCCAGCAGCTTAGGCGCGTTAGCCTCCGGGACAGATACGCAGTATTTT.